This TCR beta chain was documented in a study of CD8+ T cells in alopecia areata. In germline, CDR1 is SQVTM, CDR2 ANQGSEA. The CDR3 is 15 amino acids. V gave up 3 bases and J gave up 12 bases, with 24 bases separating them. It was cDNA, reverse transcribed from extracted RNA, that served as the sequencing template. Repertoires were generated with immunoSEQ multiplex PCR, while TCRdb's copy carries only in-frame clones and drops some. The table records approximately 180,000 clones, around 50% of them present only once. The sequenced sample was CD4+ T cells sorted from blood, obtained at week 0. The TCR was taken from a human donor with alopecia areata. The chain employs TRBV29-1 and TRBJ1-5, with D maybe TRBD1 (6 bases). The CDR3 is CSVEDPILKGGRQHF. The CDR3 DNA reads as TGCAGCGTTGAGGACCCCATACTCAAAGGGGGGCGCCAGCATTTT.